Below are 8 T cell receptor beta chains sequenced from a single sample in a study of OX40 agonist ivuxolimab in advanced cancers. Sequenced by immunoSEQ multiplex PCR; TCRdb stores in-frame clones only, minus some. This table holds more than 25,000 clones, about 90% found once. Sequencing used CD4+ or CD8+ T cells sorted from blood, obtained in a trial of the OX40 agonist ivuxolimab. The receptors come from an adult with an advanced solid tumor such as melanoma, head and neck, liver or kidney cancer.

V usage is TRBV5-6 and J usage is TRBJ1-5, with 9 bases fitting TRBD1. The CDR3 is 16 amino acids. V shed 1 base and J 7 bases; nucleotides not matched to a gene: 9. Germline V gene data show CDR1 as SGHDT and CDR2 as YYEEEE. CDR3 sequence: CASSLRGQGIRQPQHF. CDR3 nucleotide sequence: TGTGCCAGCAGCTTGAGGGGACAGGGAATTAGGCAGCCCCAGCATTTT.

The CDR3 bases are TGTGCCAGCGGGGGGCCTGAAGCTTTCTTT. Residues: CASGGPEAFF. The chain links TRBV11-2 to TRBJ1-1, with D maybe TRBD1 (6 bases). Germline lookup yields CDR1 SGHAT and CDR2 FQNNGV. Between the trimmed V and J ends, which lost 8 bases and 6 bases, there was a span of 7 bases. This CDR3 has 10 residues.

V is TRBV6-5 and J is TRBJ2-7; TRBD1 matches at 8 bases. The germline V gene encodes CDR1 MNHEY and CDR2 SVGAGI. J lost 2 bases, V lost 0 bases, and 6 bases had no gene match. This CDR3 comprises 16 residues. As DNA, the CDR3 is TGTGCCAGCAGTTACTCAACGGGACAGGTACCCTACGAGCAGTACTTC. Translation gives CASSYSTGQVPYEQYF.

The chain links TRBV6-1 to TRBJ1-3, with D perhaps TRBD1 (5 bases). This CDR3 contains 14 residues. Germline CDR1 is MNHNS and CDR2 is SASEGT. The V end was cut by 4 bases, the J end by 2 bases, with 9 bases between. The CDR3 DNA sequence: TGTGCCAGCAGTGGGGGGGGTGCTGGAAACACCATATATTTT. Amino acids: CASSGGGAGNTIYF.

V is TRBV5-4 and J is TRBJ2-2; D not resolved. CDR1 and CDR2 (germline): SGHNT, YYREEE (reference sequence). The ends were cut back, 0 bases at V and 1 base at J, with 7 bases in the middle. The CDR3 spans 15 residues. Written as DNA, the CDR3 is TGTGCCAGCAGCTTGGGGGTCGAGAACACCGGGGAGCTGTTTTTT. This encodes CASSLGVENTGELFF.

This clone was seen a single time. The V gene is TRBV27, the J gene TRBJ1-1, with D possibly TRBD1 on 6 matching bases. Germline-derived CDR1 and CDR2 are MNHEY and SMNVEV (reference sequence). Trimming left V 3 bases short and J 0 bases short, with 11 bases between. The CDR3 consists of 15 residues. The CDR3 loop reads CASSFTGTMNTEAFF. Written as DNA, the CDR3 is TGTGCCAGCAGTTTCACCGGGACAATGAACACTGAAGCTTTCTTT.

This clone was counted a single time. One end of the junction is discordant with germline, which a read error may explain. This chain joins TRBV6-1 and TRBJ1-1; D call uncertain. Germline CDR1 reads MNHNS; CDR2 reads SASEGT. The CDR3 contains 12 residues. CDR3 loop: CASTEGVGEAFF. The CDR3 DNA reads as TGTGCCAGCACTGAAGGTGTGGGAGAAGCTTTCTTT.

This chain connects TRBV7-9 to TRBJ1-4, with D maybe TRBD1 (6 bases). In germline, CDR1 is SEHNR, CDR2 FQNEAQ (reference sequence). CDR3 size: 15 residues. Trimming left V 1 base short and J 8 bases short, with 14 bases between. The DNA for the CDR3 is TGTGCCAGCAGCTTAGTTTCAGGGGAAGGAGAAAAACTGTTTTTT. As protein: CASSLVSGEGEKLFF.